In this sample, the clone carrying this T cell receptor (beta chain) turned up a few times. Sequencing was performed with immunoSEQ multiplex PCR; in TCRdb, only in-frame clones are kept and a portion is missing. The table has about 2,600 clones, under 90% seen once. These data originate in a study of immune evolution from preneoplasia to lung adenocarcinoma. The CDR3 has 16 amino acids. Unmatched junction bases numbered 7, after V lost 4 bases and J lost 1 base. Germline V gene lookup returns CDR1 SGHNT and CDR2 YYREEE (reference sequence). Nucleic acids came from premalignant or tumor cells enriched by macro-dissection.

The receptor was isolated from a person between 65 and 79 years old with invasive lung adenocarcinoma. The sample comprised FFPE invasive lung adenocarcinoma tissue. This chain joins TRBV5-4 and TRBJ2-4; 8 bases agree with TRBD1. CDR3 protein: CASSERTGRAKNIQYF. For the CDR3, the DNA is TGTGCCAGCAGCGAAAGGACAGGGAGGGCCAAAAACATTCAGTACTTC.